This T cell receptor beta chain was identified during a study of T cells in Graves' hyperthyroidism and ophthalmopathy (dated by TCRdb to between 2019 and 2020). Background for the entire study: Peripheral blood was sampled at the time of initial diagnosis, prior to any treatment. The study also compared thyroid tissue and blood T-cell repertoires from about 6 Graves' hyperthyroidism patients. The paper describes TCR Vbeta CDR3 sequencing of fewer than 150 peripheral blood samples, made up of 43 ophthalmopathy patients, 70 to 80 hyperthyroidism patients and some 17 progressor patients. The roughly 100 discovery patients were randomly divided into training and test sets at a 7:3 ratio. To identify distinguishing TCR V-J signatures, a discovery cohort of about 100 patients was used, comprising approximately 40 with Graves' ophthalmopathy and approximately 58 with stable Graves' hyperthyroidism. Following sampling, methimazole starting at 30 mg daily was given to hyperthyroidism patients, and high-dose intravenous methylprednisolone was given to ophthalmopathy patients. Whether ophthalmopathy could be predicted prospectively was tested in an independent validation cohort made up of 18 to 20 hyperthyroidism patients plus 17 patients who later progressed to ophthalmopathy. Overall study results and their limits: A 13 V-J signature model separated ophthalmopathy from stable hyperthyroidism, with approximately 87% sensitivity and 81.08% specificity in cross-validation and 80%/75% in testing. Most expanded thyroid clonotypes (frequency above 0.001) were also found in blood, which suggests that blood repertoires may mirror thyroid immune responses. No statistical method was used to fix the sample size in advance, and group allocation was not hidden from the investigators. During validation, the model predicted progression to ophthalmopathy a median of around six months ahead of onset, with approximately 70% sensitivity and less than 85% specificity.

This clonotype occurred a few times. There is no known antigen for this receptor. Per-base qualities were not stored, and no clone one base away is much larger. The TCR beta CDR3 regions were amplified from RNA transcripts. The TCR CDR3 was subjected to a first round of RT-PCR using the HTBI primer set and the Qiagen OneStep RT-PCR kit. Libraries were constructed in a second round of multiplex PCR, after which size selection and purification were carried out. The libraries were sequenced on an Illumina HiSeq2000 using paired-end 100 bp reads. The paper's processing steps were these. Raw data were processed with SOAPnuke, discarding reads with adapters, uncalled bases, mean Phred below 15, or no exact constant-primer or identifier match. High-quality paired reads were merged using COPE v1.2.5, and each unique nucleotide sequence was defined as a clonotype. MiTCR v1.1 was used to align clonotypes to the IMGT TRBV, TRBD and TRBJ reference segments. Analysis was restricted to V-J combinations with a frequency above 0.0001, which covered 99.2% of repertoires. A TCS score was defined as the ratio of F50 (clonal expansion) to E x V (chaos), with BLOSUM62-based TCRdist applied between CDR3 peptides within each V-J. Welch's t-statistics and random forest reduced several hundred V-J features to under 15, which were used in a naive Bayes classifier (R e1071). TCRdb reworked the public reads: Q25 trimming with fastp, MiXCR clone assembly, productive beta chains retained. CDR3 protein sequences are deduplicated, and each keeps its most common genes and DNA. Clone size and V and J calls follow TCRdb, not the original study. The sample yields about 260,000 distinct CDR3 sequences; approximately 16% were counted once. Of the sample, 28% is held by the ten largest clones.

In the germline V gene (reference sequence), CDR1 corresponds to LNHDA and CDR2 to SQIVND. The V end gives up 4 bases and the J end 3 bases, leaving 2 bases in the junction not matched to a gene. The CDR3 goes from the cysteine to the phenylalanine over 13 residues. Solely the CDR3 DNA is kept, with 39 bases framed from the first base. Moderately to severely active disease, a Clinical Activity Score of at least 3, a NOSPECS grade of at least 4, and a duration under 3 months were present in ophthalmopathy patients. Exclusion was applied to patients with uncontrolled infections, other autoimmune diseases, pregnancy or lactation. Diagnoses were based on clinical symptoms, serum thyroxine and TRAb, thyroid ultrasound and orbital computed tomography. Ficoll-Paque density gradient centrifugation was used to isolate PBMCs from 9.5 to 10 ml of fresh peripheral blood. Total RNA was extracted using Trizol reagent, and RNA quality was assessed on an Agilent 2100 Bioanalyzer.

In this chain, TRBV19 is recombined with TRBJ1-1; 7 nucleotides in the junction match TRBD1. The specimen was blood. The clonotype was recovered from a young woman with Graves' ophthalmopathy. The CDR3 reads as follows: CASSTTGYTEAFF. The DNA sequence is TGTGCCAGTAGTACGACAGGGTACACTGAAGCTTTCTTT.